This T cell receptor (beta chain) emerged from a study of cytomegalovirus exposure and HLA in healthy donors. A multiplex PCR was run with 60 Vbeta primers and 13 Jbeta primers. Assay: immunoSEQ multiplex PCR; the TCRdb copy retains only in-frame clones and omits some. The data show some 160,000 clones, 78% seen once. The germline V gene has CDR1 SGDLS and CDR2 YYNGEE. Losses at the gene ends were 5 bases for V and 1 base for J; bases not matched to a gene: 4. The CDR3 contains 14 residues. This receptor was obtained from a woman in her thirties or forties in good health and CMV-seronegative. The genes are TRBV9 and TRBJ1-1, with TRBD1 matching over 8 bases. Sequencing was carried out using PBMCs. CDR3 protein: CASREDRGNTEAFF. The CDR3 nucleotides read TGTGCCAGCAGGGAAGACAGGGGGAACACTGAAGCTTTCTTT.